This T cell receptor (beta chain) derives from a study of T cell responses to AZD1222 COVID-19 vaccine (dated by TCRdb to about 2021). About the full investigation: AZD1222 recipients given second doses at about 4 weeks or at about 12 weeks were pooled, since spike-specific TCR depth and breadth were not found to differ between the two schedules. A total of around 240 trial participants underwent TCR sequencing, of whom some 210 received two doses of AZD1222 and around 26 received two doses of the MenACWY control vaccine. Trial participants were enrolled by age into subgroups of 18-55, 56-69 and 70-plus years, and around 150, 29 and 61 TCR-sequenced participants, respectively, were included in these subgroups.

Concerning this clone: Its antigen remains unidentified. No much larger clonotype is one base removed from it; base qualities were not supplied.

The CDR3 measures 16 amino acids from cysteine to phenylalanine. Of all the DNA, just the CDR3 is kept, 48 bases in frame from base 1. From the germline V gene (reference sequence), CDR1 is MNHEY and CDR2 is SMNVEV. V lost 5 bases and J lost 4 bases, and the count of bases not matched to a germline gene is 8. The CDR3 regions of human TCRbeta chains were subjected to immunosequencing. On the authors' methods: Repertoire TCRs were checked for matches against a reference library of SARS-CoV-2-specific TCRs that had been generated using the MIRA antigen-specificity platform. Breadth was defined as the fraction of unique TCRs that were SARS-CoV-2-associated, and depth was defined as the fraction of total T cells that were SARS-CoV-2-associated. Using the MIRA data, each spike-specific TCR was mapped to the spike region that the TCR reacts to and placed in a CD4 or CD8 class. Log10-transformed breadth and depth values were compared by one-way ANOVA with Sidak's multiple comparisons tests. TCRdb's version of the immuneACCESS table is confined to in-frame rearrangements and falls short of the full clone set. An unresolved V gene accounts for under half of the shortfall where checked; the remainder is of unknown origin. V and J calls and clone size come straight from that table; D and trimming were deduced from the DNA. A total of under 200,000 clones appear in this sample, 85% to 95% of them only once. The ten largest clones take up about 1.2% of the sample.

The time point label, read with the paper, signifies: baseline before first vaccination. The vaccinee samples were drawn from two UK trials, COV001 and COV002, one of which was a single-blind randomized controlled phase 2/3 trial testing AZD1222 (ChAdOx1 nCoV-19) in healthy adults. For TCRbeta chain sequencing, PBMC samples from trial participants were taken at day 0 and at day 28 after the second dose. Beyond this particular receptor, the publication reports: A significant rise in spike-specific TCR breadth and depth was observed after two AZD1222 doses relative to day 0 and relative to MenACWY recipients. Because no day 14 peak-response samples were available, the repertoires could be characterized only after the peak T cell response. The vaccine-associated CD4 TCRs covered the entire spike protein, and the dominant responses fell in regions 160-218 and 743-854. Most participants were white British and females outnumbered males, and the authors suggested that clonal diversity may have been underestimated. Conclusions about previously exposed vaccinees are limited because only six or seven AZD1222 recipients were SARS-CoV-2 seropositive at baseline. Reportedly, close to half of the unique spike-specific TCRs recognized epitopes lying outside the regions that are mutated in the B.1.351 and B.1.1.7 variants. The 56-69-year group was small, and its depth increase did not reach significance, likely because of low power.

The sequence joins TRBV27 to TRBJ2-1, with TRBD2 identical over 10 junction bases. This clonotype was obtained from an adult in good health. The sample consisted of peripheral blood, taken on day 0 of AZD1222 vaccination. The sequenced DNA: TGTGCCAGCAGTATACCTAGCGGGGGTAATTACAATGAGCAGTTCTTC. Its translation reads: CASSIPSGGNYNEQFF.